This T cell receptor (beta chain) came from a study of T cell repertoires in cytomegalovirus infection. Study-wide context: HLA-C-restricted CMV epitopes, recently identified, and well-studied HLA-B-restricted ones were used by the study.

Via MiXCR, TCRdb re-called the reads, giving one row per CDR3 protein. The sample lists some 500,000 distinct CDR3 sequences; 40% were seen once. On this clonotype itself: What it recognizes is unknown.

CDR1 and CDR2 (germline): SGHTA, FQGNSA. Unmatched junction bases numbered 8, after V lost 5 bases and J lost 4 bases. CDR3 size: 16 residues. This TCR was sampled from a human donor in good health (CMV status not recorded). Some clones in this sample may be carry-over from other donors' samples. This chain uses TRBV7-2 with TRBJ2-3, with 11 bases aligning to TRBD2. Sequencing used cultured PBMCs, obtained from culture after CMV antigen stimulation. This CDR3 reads CASSILAGVLPDTQYF. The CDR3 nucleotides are TGTGCCAGCAGCATACTAGCGGGAGTCTTACCAGATACGCAGTATTTT. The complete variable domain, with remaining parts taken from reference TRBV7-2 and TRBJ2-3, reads GAGVSQSPSNKVTEKGKDVELRCDPISGHTALYWYRQSLGQGLEFLIYFQGNSAPDKSGLPSDRFSAERTGGSVSTLTIQRTQQEDSAVYLCASSILAGVLPDTQYFGPGTRLTVL.